This passage covers 14 T cell receptor beta chains from one sample sequenced in a study of cytomegalovirus exposure and HLA in healthy donors. A multiplex PCR was run with 60 Vbeta primers and 13 Jbeta primers. Using immunoSEQ multiplex PCR, the repertoire was profiled, and TCRdb retains in-frame clones only, with some absent. Of approximately 160,000 clones listed, roughly 73% are singletons. The specimen sequenced was PBMCs. The receptors were sampled from a male donor in good health and CMV-seronegative.

The CDR3 nucleotides are TGTGCCAGCAGTGAAAAGTGGGGGGGCGCCTCCTACGAGCAGTACTTC. Its protein is CASSEKWGGASYEQYF. This rearrangement joins TRBV6-1 to TRBJ2-7; D might be TRBD2 (7 bases). Per the germline V gene, CDR1 is MNHNS and CDR2 is SASEGT. Trimming left V 2 bases short and J 0 bases short, with 14 bases between. The CDR3 is made up of 16 amino acids.

This chain uses TRBV30 with TRBJ1-2; tentatively, D is TRBD1 (5 bases). V dropped 3 bases and J dropped 6 bases, with 17 bases sitting between them. The CDR3 has 14 amino acids. Germline CDR1 is GTSNPN and CDR2 is SVGIG (reference sequence). The CDR3 region has the DNA TGTGCCTGGAGGGCCGCGGGGCCCCTAGATGGCTACACCTTC. Protein product: CAWRAAGPLDGYTF.

The chain employs TRBV7-6 and TRBJ1-5, with TRBD1 matching over 7 bases. The CDR3 is 15 residues long. V was clipped by 5 bases and J by 5 bases; unmatched bases: 9. Germline V gene data show CDR1 as SGHVS and CDR2 as FNYEAQ. The DNA for the CDR3 is TGTGCCAGCAGCAGGACAGGCAATCGTGATCAGCCCCAGCATTTT. Its translation: CASSRTGNRDQPQHF.

This chain links TRBV11-1 with TRBJ1-1, with TRBD1 matching over 7 bases. The ends lost 1 base at V and 0 bases at J; junction bases unmatched: 8. This CDR3 has 17 residues. In germline, CDR1 is SGHAT, CDR2 FQDESV (reference sequence). CDR3 in DNA: TGTGCCAGCAGCTTAGACGTGGGGACAGAAATGAACACTGAAGCTTTCTTT. It specifies CASSLDVGTEMNTEAFF.

The rearrangement uses TRBV19 and TRBJ1-6; D may be TRBD1 (5 bases). Germline V gene lookup returns CDR1 LNHDA and CDR2 SQIVND (reference sequence). V lost 1 base and J 1 base, leaving 11 bases between the germline ends. This CDR3 has 17 amino acids. CDR3 DNA: TGTGCCAGTAGTATAGTTGGAACAGGTTCCTATAATTCACCCCTCCACTTT. Translating gives CASSIVGTGSYNSPLHF.

J is TRBJ2-1 and V is TRBV5-1; tentative D call: TRBD2 (6 bases). Germline CDR1 and CDR2: SGHRS and YFSETQ. Trimming took off 1 base at V and 1 base at J, with 9 bases between the two ends. This CDR3 has 15 residues. CDR3 bases: TGCGCCAGCAGCTTGAACCGGGGGTCCTACAATGAGCAGTTCTTC. This codes for CASSLNRGSYNEQFF.

The chain carries TRBV11-2 and TRBJ2-7; 7 bases align to TRBD1. V lost 2 bases and J lost 2; bases outside the gene matches: 6. This CDR3 spans 15 amino acids. Germline V gene data show CDR1 as SGHAT and CDR2 as FQNNGV. The CDR3 spells CASSLSRTGTYEQYF. The CDR3 coding sequence is TGTGCCAGCAGCTTATCCCGGACAGGCACCTACGAGCAGTACTTC.

This sequence joins TRBV11-2 and TRBJ2-1, with D maybe TRBD2 (7 bases). Per germline, CDR1 SGHAT and CDR2 FQNNGV. The CDR3 consists of 15 residues. V was shortened by 8 bases and J by 4 bases, with 18 bases between the two germline ends. The CDR3 DNA sequence: TGTGCCAGCGCTCGATCCGGGGGGCCATACAATGAGCAGTTCTTC. Translating gives CASARSGGPYNEQFF.

This rearrangement joins TRBV5-6 to TRBJ2-3, with 11 bases fitting TRBD2. CDR3 length: 17 residues. The junction had 10 bases not matched to a gene; V was cut back by 5 bases and J by 2 bases. Germline V CDR1 and CDR2: SGHDT, YYEEEE. The CDR3 loop reads CASSPGRLAGFTDTQYF. The DNA for the CDR3 is TGTGCCAGCAGTCCGGGGAGACTAGCGGGATTCACAGATACGCAGTATTTT.

This chain joins TRBV9 and TRBJ2-1, with 8 bases aligning to TRBD2. The CDR3 is 15 residues long. The V gene end was trimmed by 4 bases and the J gene end by 9 bases; junction bases not matched to a gene: 12. Germline values: CDR1 SGDLS, CDR2 YYNGEE. The chain's CDR3 is CASSPIERGRGEQFF. CDR3 in DNA: TGTGCCAGCAGCCCCATCGAGCGGGGGCGGGGTGAGCAGTTCTTC.

The J gene is TRBJ2-1, the V gene TRBV9, with D perhaps matching TRBD2 (6 bases). Germline V gene sequence: CDR1 SGDLS, CDR2 YYNGEE. The V end was cut by 0 bases, the J end by 5 bases, with 15 bases between. This CDR3 is 16 amino acids long. This chain's CDR3 is CASSVDPRGTDNEQFF. The CDR3 DNA follows: TGTGCCAGCAGCGTAGACCCCCGCGGGACTGACAATGAGCAGTTCTTC.

Comments on this clone: One end of the junction varies from germline; a read error may be responsible. This chain joins TRBV5-1 and TRBJ2-1; the match to TRBD2 covers 14 bases. This CDR3 is built from 14 residues. The germline CDR1 and CDR2 sequences are SGHRS and YFSETQ. CDR3 sequence (DNA): TGCGCCAGCAGCTTAGGGACTAGCGGGAGTGAGCTGTTCTTC. This gives the protein CASSLGTSGSELFF.

The CDR3 nucleotides read TGTGCCAGCAGCGAATCTACAGGGTACGGGGCCAACGTCCTGACTTTC. Protein product: CASSESTGYGANVLTF. The chain carries TRBV11-1 and TRBJ2-6; TRBD1 is a possible D gene (6 bases). The CDR3 sequence is 16 residues long. V was pared by 5 bases and J by 4 bases, with 15 bases between. Germline CDR1 SGHAT, CDR2 FQDESV (reference sequence).

The CDR3 sequence: CASSPGAVQANEKLFF. DNA for the CDR3: TGTGCCAGCAGCCCTGGGGCAGTTCAAGCTAATGAAAAACTGTTTTTT. V and J are TRBV9 and TRBJ1-4; D possibly corresponds to TRBD1 (5 bases). There are 16 residues in the CDR3. Germline V CDR1 and CDR2: SGDLS, YYNGEE. V lost 4 bases to trimming and J lost 3 bases, with 16 bases between them.